These 5 T cell receptor beta chains share one sample of origin, sequenced in a study of blood T cell repertoires in COVID-19. The protocol was immunoSEQ multiplex PCR, while the TCRdb copy is restricted to in-frame clones and leaves out a portion. Counted here are some 130,000 clones, around 85% occurring once; the ten biggest clones make up about a sixth. Sequencing was done on a sample of peripheral blood. These receptors were taken from a woman in her forties or fifties with acute or convalescent COVID-19.

The chain carries TRBV2 and TRBJ1-2, with no clear D. This CDR3 has 15 amino acids. Germline CDR1 SNHLY, CDR2 FYNNEI. With 3 bases removed from V and 5 bases from J, the gap between germline ends came to 16 bases. CDR3 amino acids: CASSEVGGSVYGYTF. CDR3 in DNA: TGTGCCAGCAGTGAGGTTGGAGGGTCGGTATATGGCTACACCTTC.

This rearrangement joins TRBV6-1 to TRBJ1-4; D perhaps matches TRBD1 (5 bases). The CDR3 is 17 amino acids. V was pared by 3 bases and J by 8 bases, with 22 bases between. Germline V gene sequence: CDR1 MNHNS, CDR2 SASEGT. The CDR3 here is CASSDFYRAAGGEKLFF. Here the CDR3 DNA reads TGTGCCAGCAGTGATTTTTATCGGGCAGCGGGGGGGGAAAAACTGTTTTTT.

This rearrangement joins TRBV6-6 to TRBJ2-1; D unresolved. Germline V lookup: CDR1 MNHNY, CDR2 SVGAGI (reference sequence). This CDR3 has 12 amino acids. Trimming took 6 bases from V and 10 from J, leaving 13 bases between them. CDR3 region: CASSPVSREQFF. CDR3 bases: TGTGCCAGCAGCCCCGTTTCCAGAGAGCAGTTCTTC.

The rearrangement uses TRBV19 and TRBJ1-6; TRBD1 is a possible D gene (5 bases). Per the germline V gene, CDR1 is LNHDA and CDR2 is SQIVND (reference sequence). There are 15 residues in the CDR3. Trimming left V 4 bases short and J 7 bases short, with 14 bases between. The CDR3 DNA reads as TGTGCCAGTAGTACGACAGTACCTTCCAATTCACCCCTCCACTTT. Its protein product is CASSTTVPSNSPLHF.

J is TRBJ2-3 and V is TRBV21-1; the table's TRBD2 call for D was not verified on the DNA. TRBV21-1 is classified as a pseudogene. The CDR3 contains 13 residues. The CDR3 spells CASSKGDTDTQYF. The CDR3 DNA follows: TGTGCCAGCAGCAAAGGCGACACAGATACGCAGTATTTT.